Listed below are T cell receptor beta chains from one sample, sequenced in a study of control samples from healthy donors and cancer patients. TCRdb's copy holds only in-frame clones and misses some; the assay was immunoSEQ multiplex PCR. The sample carries approximately 86,000 clones, about 89% recorded once. Sequenced: blood. The receptors were gathered from a man aged 30 to 39 in good health. The conserved cysteine and the conserved F or W are not part of the CDR3 here. A D gene is named only where the DNA matches it firmly.

>TRBV7-8|TRBJ2-1|TRBD2
ASSSLAGGRYNEQF
>TRBV12-3/TRBV12-4|TRBJ1-5|.
ASKDRQGQPQH
>TRBV19|TRBJ2-5|.
ASSKQGGVETQY
>TRBV12-3/TRBV12-4|TRBJ1-2|.
ASSLAAYGYT
>TRBV20-1|TRBJ1-1|.
SASKDSSNTEAF
>TRBV18|TRBJ2-2|.
ASSPQDSLNTGELF
>TRBV6-5|TRBJ1-3|TRBD1
ASSYSRQGNGNTIY
>TRBV12-3/TRBV12-4|TRBJ1-2|TRBD1
ASSWTGGLSYT
>TRBV29-1|TRBJ1-2|.
SVDTEGSTGYGYT
>TRBV2|TRBJ1-1|.
ASRRENTEAF
>TRBV2|TRBJ1-1|TRBD1
ASSELQGGSTEAF
>TRBV9|TRBJ1-2|.
ASSARVDYGYT
>TRBV24-1|TRBJ2-4|.
ATSDPGKNIQY
>TRBV2|TRBJ1-3|.
ASKAAFSGNTIY
>TRBV24-1|TRBJ1-5|TRBD1
ATSDSGRGVPQH
>TRBV6-5|TRBJ1-2|.
ASSDSRTEVYGYT
>TRBV10-3|TRBJ2-5|.
AIKEGQFLETQY
>TRBV24-1|TRBJ2-7|.
ATNESGNSYEQY
>TRBV5-1|TRBJ2-1|.
ASSLEGLVHNEQF
>TRBV13|TRBJ1-1|TRBD1
ASSSLDRATEAF
>TRBV10-3|TRBJ2-3|.
AIREGGVSTDTQY
>TRBV6-4|TRBJ2-2|.
ASRGVVGYTGELF
>TRBV5-4|TRBJ2-5|.
ASSTSRELQETQY
>TRBV19|TRBJ2-2|TRBD1
ASSMAQGRAGELF
>TRBV7-8|TRBJ2-6|.
ASSFRAHSGANVLT
>TRBV4-1|TRBJ2-1|.
ASSHRLLRGNEQF
>TRBV3-1/TRBV3-2|TRBJ1-3|.
ASSQGAGNTIY
>TRBV18|TRBJ1-5|.
ASSPSSGGEGQPQH
>TRBV5-1|TRBJ2-3|.
ASSLEGSTDTQY
>TRBV6-1|TRBJ1-4|.
ASSEGGNNEKLF
>TRBV4-1|TRBJ2-1|.
ASSQDPGGTNEQF
>TRBV19|TRBJ1-5|TRBD1
ASSIRTGRGDQPQH
>TRBV6-1|TRBJ2-5|TRBD1
ASSEPGRGRQETQY
>TRBV4-2|TRBJ1-2|TRBD1
ASSQDILGQGYGYT
>TRBV30|TRBJ1-4|.
AWSTANEKLF
>TRBV29-1|TRBJ2-3|.
SVETVTAAPSTDTQY
>TRBV2|TRBJ1-4|TRBD1
ASSMTGGPNEKLF
>TRBV5-1|TRBJ2-1|TRBD2
ASSASSGGAREQF
>TRBV18|TRBJ1-1|.
ASSPPAGDTEAF
>TRBV5-6|TRBJ1-2|.
ASSLSYGYT
>TRBV7-9|TRBJ2-3|TRBD1
ASSYDRESTDTQY